The 9 T cell receptor beta chains reported below all come from one sample, sequenced in a study of T cells in tuberculosis. The protocol was immunoSEQ multiplex PCR, while the TCRdb copy is restricted to in-frame clones and leaves out a portion. The sample lists tens of thousands of clones, around 90% occurring once. Specified time point: new active TB diagnosis, blood taken before or within 7 days of starting treatment. The sample consisted of PBMCs, taken at tuberculosis diagnosis. The origin of the receptors is an adult with tuberculosis.

V is TRBV29-1 and J is TRBJ2-2; perhaps TRBD1 as D (6 bases). Germline V gene sequence: CDR1 SQVTM, CDR2 ANQGSEA. CDR3 size: 13 residues. Trimming removed 6 bases at V and 1 base at J, with 9 bases between. DNA of the CDR3: TGCAGCGTCCGGGACATGAACACCGGGGAGCTGTTTTTT. Its translation is CSVRDMNTGELFF.

As DNA, the CDR3 is TGTGCCAGCAGCTTAGGGGCGGGGGCCTACGAGCAGTACGTC. Amino acids: CASSLGAGAYEQYV. V and J are TRBV11-2 and TRBJ2-7; the match to TRBD2 covers 7 bases. V shed 1 base, J shed 2 bases, and the junction held 2 bases outside the gene matches. Germline-derived CDR1 and CDR2 are SGHAT and FQNNGV. This CDR3 is 14 amino acids long.

This sequence joins TRBV4-2 and TRBJ2-3, with 11 bases aligning to TRBD2. V shed 3 bases and J 2 bases; nucleotides not matched to a gene: 7. The CDR3 consists of 17 residues. In germline, CDR1 is LGHNA, CDR2 YNFKEQ. CDR3 loop: CASSQVLAGDVTDTQYF. For the CDR3, the DNA is TGTGCCAGCAGCCAGGTACTAGCGGGGGACGTCACAGATACGCAGTATTTT.

This clone was seen a few times. In nucleotides, the CDR3 is TGTGCCAGCAGCTTAGGTCCCAGGGGATCCACCTACGAGCAGTACTTC. It codes for CASSLGPRGSTYEQYF. V is TRBV7-2 and J is TRBJ2-7, with D perhaps TRBD1 (6 bases). V shed 1 base and J shed 2 bases, with 15 bases lying between them. The germline V gene encodes CDR1 SGHTA and CDR2 FQGNSA. The CDR3 loop spans 16 amino acids.

V is TRBV28 and J is TRBJ2-1; TRBD2 aligns across 9 bases. Germline V CDR1 and CDR2: MDHEN, SYDVKM. V shed 5 bases, J shed 2 bases, and the junction held 13 bases outside the gene matches. The length of the CDR3 is 18 residues. The CDR3 here is CASSQPGLAFPTYNEQFF. In DNA, the CDR3 is TGTGCCAGCAGTCAACCGGGACTAGCCTTCCCGACCTACAATGAGCAGTTCTTC.

The chain uses TRBV29-1 and TRBJ1-1; D not resolved. CDR1 SQVTM and CDR2 ANQGSEA come from the germline V gene. This CDR3 spans 13 amino acids. Between the trimmed V and J ends, which lost 6 bases and 1 base, there was a span of 12 bases. The CDR3 nucleotides are TGCAGCGTCCAGACTCTTAGGAACACTGAAGCTTTCTTT. Amino acids: CSVQTLRNTEAFF.

J is TRBJ2-2 and V is TRBV27, with TRBD2 matching 15 bases. V shed 5 bases, J shed 4 bases, and the junction held 8 bases outside the gene matches. Germline CDR1 reads MNHEY; CDR2 reads SMNVEV (reference sequence). CDR3 length: 18 amino acids. In DNA, the CDR3 is TGTGCCAGCAGTCCACAATGGACTAGCGGGGGGGTCACCGGGGAGCTGTTTTTT. The encoded protein is CASSPQWTSGGVTGELFF.

The CDR3 loop is CASRSGGGETQYF. The CDR3 nucleotides are TGTGCCAGCCGAAGCGGGGGAGGGGAGACCCAGTACTTC. V gene TRBV28 combines with J gene TRBJ2-5, with 8 bases fitting TRBD2. The junction had 7 bases not matched to a gene; V was cut back by 8 bases and J by 5 bases. Germline V gene lookup returns CDR1 MDHEN and CDR2 SYDVKM. The CDR3 spans 13 residues.

The chain links TRBV9 to TRBJ1-1, with TRBD1 matching over 7 bases. Germline trimming cut 4 bases from V and 1 base from J; bases unmatched to any gene: 16. Germline V gene sequence: CDR1 SGDLS, CDR2 YYNGEE. The CDR3 is 18 amino acids. CDR3 DNA: TGTGCCAGCAGCCCCCGACCGACAGGGTATGGGGCGAACACTGAAGCTTTCTTT. Protein product: CASSPRPTGYGANTEAFF. The entire variable domain, with the rest obtained from reference TRBV9 and TRBJ1-1, is as follows: DSGVTQTPKHLITATGQRVTLRCSPRSGDLSVYWYQQSLDQGLQFLIQYYNGEERAKGNILERFSAQQFPDLHSELNLSSLELGDSALYFCASSPRPTGYGANTEAFFGQGTRLTVV.